This record concerns one TCR beta chain sequence. Its target is not known. In the same sample, other DNA sequences code for this CDR3. This sample was included in a study of cytomegalovirus exposure and HLA in healthy donors. General study results and limits: The majority of CMV-associated TCR beta chains were reported as apparently HLA-restricted in a later analysis. A few chains linked to CMV were shown in vitro to be specific for CMV antigens. Later analysis identified a missense DCLRE1C variant that was linked to TCR beta V- and J-gene trimming.

The PCR employed 60 Vbeta primers together with 13 Jbeta primers. As processed by the authors: In a later analysis, the count reached about 82 million unique TCR beta chains, with about 9.9 million shared. TCRdb keeps only in-frame clones here, not all; method: immunoSEQ multiplex PCR. The D gene and trimming were derived from the DNA, and the V and J assignments and clone size from that table. The table lists around 130,000 clones, more than 65% of them singletons. Trimming cost V 6 bases and J 3 bases; bases outside gene matches: 12. This CDR3 comprises 18 residues. Germline V gene sequence: CDR1 SNHLY, CDR2 FYNNEI.

This sequence joins TRBV2 and TRBJ2-2, with TRBD1 matching 11 bases. The receptor's source is a woman aged 55-69 years in good health and CMV-seropositive. Sample: PBMCs. The CDR3 DNA is TGTGCCAGCAGCGTTCAGGGACAGGGGGTGCGGTACACCGGGGAGCTGTTTTTT. It translates to CASSVQGQGVRYTGELFF.